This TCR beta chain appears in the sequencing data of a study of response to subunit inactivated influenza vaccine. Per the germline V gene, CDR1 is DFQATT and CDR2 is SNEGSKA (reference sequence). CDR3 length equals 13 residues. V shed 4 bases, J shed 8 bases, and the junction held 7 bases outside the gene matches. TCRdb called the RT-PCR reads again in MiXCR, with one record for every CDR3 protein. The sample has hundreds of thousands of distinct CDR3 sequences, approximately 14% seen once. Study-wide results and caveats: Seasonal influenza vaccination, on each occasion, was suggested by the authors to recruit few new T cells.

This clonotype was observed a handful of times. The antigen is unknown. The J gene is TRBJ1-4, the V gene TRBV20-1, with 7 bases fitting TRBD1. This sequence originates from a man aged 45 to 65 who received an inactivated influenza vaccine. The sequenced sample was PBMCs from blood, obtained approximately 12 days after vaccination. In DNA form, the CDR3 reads TGCAGTGCTACCAGGGGGGTGAGGGAAAAACTGTTTTTT. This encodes CSATRGVREKLFF.